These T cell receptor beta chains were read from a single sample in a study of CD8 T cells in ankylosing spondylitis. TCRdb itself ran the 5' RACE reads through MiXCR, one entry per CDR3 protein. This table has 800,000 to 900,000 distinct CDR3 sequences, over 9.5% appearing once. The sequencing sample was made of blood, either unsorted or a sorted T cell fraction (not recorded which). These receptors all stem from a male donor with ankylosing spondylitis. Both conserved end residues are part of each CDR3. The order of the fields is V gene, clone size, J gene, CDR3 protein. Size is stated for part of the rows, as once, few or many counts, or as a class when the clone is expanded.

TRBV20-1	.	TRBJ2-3	CSAIAASGATDTQYF
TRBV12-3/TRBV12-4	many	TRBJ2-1	CASSVASSSYNEQFF
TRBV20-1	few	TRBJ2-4	CSALGLAGNYGNIQYF
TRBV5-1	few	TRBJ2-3	CASSLVQQGASTDTQYF
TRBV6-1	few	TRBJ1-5	CASSDAGLNQPQHF
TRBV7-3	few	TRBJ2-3	CASSSTRGGDTQYF
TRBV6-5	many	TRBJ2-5	CASTAGETQYF
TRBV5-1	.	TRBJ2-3	CASCGLNPSTDTQYF
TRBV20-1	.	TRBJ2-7	CSWKRAEQYF
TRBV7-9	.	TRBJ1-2	CASSFMEGSYYGYTF